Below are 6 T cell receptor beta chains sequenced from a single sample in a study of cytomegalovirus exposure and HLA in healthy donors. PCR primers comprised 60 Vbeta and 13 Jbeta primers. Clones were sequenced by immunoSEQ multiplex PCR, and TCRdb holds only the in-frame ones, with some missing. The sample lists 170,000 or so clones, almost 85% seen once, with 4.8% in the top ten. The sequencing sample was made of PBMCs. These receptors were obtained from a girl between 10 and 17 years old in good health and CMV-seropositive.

The CDR3 region is CASSLRVTGAFNEKLFF. As DNA, the CDR3 is TGTGCCAGCAGCTTGAGAGTTACGGGAGCCTTTAATGAAAAACTGTTTTTT. The chain is built from TRBV5-6 and TRBJ1-4; D unclear. The ends were cut back, 1 base at V and 4 bases at J, with 17 bases in the middle. There are 17 residues in the CDR3. Germline-derived CDR1 and CDR2 are SGHDT and YYEEEE.

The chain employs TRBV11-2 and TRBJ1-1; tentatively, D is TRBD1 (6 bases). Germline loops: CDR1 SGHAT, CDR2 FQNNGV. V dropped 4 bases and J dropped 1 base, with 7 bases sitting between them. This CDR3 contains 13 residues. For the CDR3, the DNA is TGTGCCAGCAGCTCACAGGGGAACACTGAAGCTTTCTTT. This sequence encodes CASSSQGNTEAFF.

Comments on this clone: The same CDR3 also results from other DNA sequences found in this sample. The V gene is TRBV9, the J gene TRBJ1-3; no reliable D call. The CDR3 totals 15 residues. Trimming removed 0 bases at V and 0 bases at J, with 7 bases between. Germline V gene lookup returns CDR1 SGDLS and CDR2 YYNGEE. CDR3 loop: CASSVGGSSGNTIYF. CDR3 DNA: TGTGCCAGCAGCGTAGGAGGCAGCTCTGGAAACACCATATATTTT.

CDR3 coding DNA: TGTGCCTGGACCGGGTCTTACTATGGCTACACCTTC. Translating gives CAWTGSYYGYTF. V and J are TRBV30 and TRBJ1-2; D gene unclear. In germline, CDR1 is GTSNPN, CDR2 SVGIG (reference sequence). Trimming took off 4 bases at V and 3 bases at J, with 9 bases between the two ends. The CDR3 contains 12 residues.

CDR3 residues: CASSLDSVLGFYNEQFF. CDR3 in DNA: TGTGCCAGCAGCTTAGATTCCGTACTAGGTTTCTACAATGAGCAGTTCTTC. The genes are TRBV11-2 and TRBJ2-1; D might be TRBD2 (5 bases). Deletions cut 0 bases from V and 3 bases from J, with 15 bases between. The CDR3 spans 17 residues. Germline V gene data show CDR1 as SGHAT and CDR2 as FQNNGV.

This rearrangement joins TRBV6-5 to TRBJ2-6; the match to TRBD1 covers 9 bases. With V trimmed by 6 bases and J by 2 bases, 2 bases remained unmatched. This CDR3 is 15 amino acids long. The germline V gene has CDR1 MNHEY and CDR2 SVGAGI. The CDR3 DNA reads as TGTGCCAGCAGCTACAGGGGGCCTGGGGCCAACGTCCTGACTTTC. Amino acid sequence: CASSYRGPGANVLTF.